This passage covers 3 T cell receptor beta chains from one sample sequenced in a study of neoadjuvant anti-PD-1 for oral cavity cancer. Assay: immunoSEQ multiplex PCR; the TCRdb copy retains only in-frame clones and omits some. The sample lists 11,000 to 15,000 clones, 65% occurring once. The input for sequencing was PBMCs, taken before nivolumab (anti-PD-1) treatment. The receptors come from a person between 40 and 85 years old with oral cavity squamous cell carcinoma.

The V gene is TRBV4-1, the J gene TRBJ2-1, with 11 bases lining up with TRBD2. Germline V gives CDR1 MGHRA, CDR2 YSYEKL. CDR3 length equals 16 residues. Unmatched junction bases numbered 6, after V lost 0 bases and J lost 8 bases. CDR3 residues: CASSQETSGKVHEQFF. In DNA, the CDR3 is TGCGCCAGCAGCCAAGAGACTAGCGGGAAGGTCCATGAGCAGTTCTTC.

This clone was found a few times. The chain is built from TRBV2 and TRBJ2-1, with 8 bases that match TRBD2. This CDR3 comprises 16 residues. The germline V gene has CDR1 SNHLY and CDR2 FYNNEI. The trim removed 4 bases at V and 0 bases at J, leaving 5 bases unmatched. The CDR3 bases are TGTGCCAGCAGTGTTAGCGGGGCCAGCTCCTACAATGAGCAGTTCTTC. This encodes CASSVSGASSYNEQFF.

V gene TRBV6-1 combines with J gene TRBJ1-2, with a possible D match to TRBD1 (6 bases). Germline assignment: CDR1 MNHNS and CDR2 SASEGT. The V gene lost 2 bases and the J gene lost 5 bases, with 12 bases spanning the gap. This CDR3 is built from 14 residues. CDR3 sequence (DNA): TGTGCCAGCAGTGAACAGGGGAACTTTTATGGCTACACCTTC. It specifies CASSEQGNFYGYTF.